Following are 20 T cell receptor beta chains from one sample sequenced in a study of CD8+ T cells in alopecia areata. Described treatment: oral pan-JAK inhibitor, 5-10 mg twice daily. Following extraction, RNA underwent reverse transcription to cDNA, which served as the sequencing template. Profiled with immunoSEQ multiplex PCR; TCRdb holds only in-frame clones, not every one. The sample includes about 42,000 clones, about 71% seen only once; the top ten take 20% to 25%. The sample was CD8+ T cells sorted from blood, taken at week 4, from a patient treated with tofacitinib. Receptor source: a human donor with alopecia areata.

This clone showed up just once. This chain joins TRBV30 and TRBJ2-1; D gene ambiguous. CDR1 and CDR2 from the germline V gene are GTSNPN and SVGIG (reference sequence). The ends were cut back, 0 bases at V and 9 bases at J, with 6 bases in the middle. The CDR3 sequence is 11 residues long. CDR3 in amino acids: CAWSVSSEQFF. The CDR3, as DNA: TGTGCCTGGAGTGTATCCTCTGAGCAGTTCTTC. Together with reference TRBV30 and TRBJ2-1, the CDR3 gives the full variable domain: SQTIHQWPATLVQPVGSPLSLECTVEGTSNPNLYWYRQAAGRGLQLLFYSVGIGQISSEVPQNLSASRPQDRQFILSSKKLLLSDSGFYLCAWSVSSEQFFGPGTRLTVL.

This clone was seen once. The chain joins TRBV4-3 to TRBJ2-5; 7 bases agree with TRBD2. This CDR3 spans 19 amino acids. Germline lookup yields CDR1 LGHNA and CDR2 YSLEER. After removal of 2 bases from V and 1 base from J, the junction contained 16 bases not matched to a gene. The CDR3 reads CASSQSLGGDLGRQETQYF. CDR3 DNA sequence: TGCGCCAGCAGCCAATCCCTGGGGGGGGACCTAGGGCGCCAAGAGACCCAGTACTTC.

The V call is TRBV29-1, the J call TRBJ1-1; maybe TRBD1 (6 bases). V was clipped by 3 bases and J by 8 bases, with 13 bases between them. The germline V gene has CDR1 SQVTM and CDR2 ANQGSEA. This CDR3 comprises 12 residues. The CDR3 reads CSVDFSGAEAFF. CDR3 bases: TGCAGCGTTGATTTTTCGGGGGCGGAAGCTTTCTTT.

The chain is built from TRBV29-1 and TRBJ2-3; D gene uncertain. V lost 5 bases, J lost 2 bases, and 14 bases lay in between. CDR1 and CDR2 (germline): SQVTM, ANQGSEA. This CDR3 spans 14 amino acids. CDR3 DNA: TGCAGCGTTAGACCGGGCGGATCCACAGATACGCAGTATTTT. This encodes CSVRPGGSTDTQYF.

On this clone itself: Other nucleotide sequences from this sample produce the same CDR3. The rearrangement joins TRBV4-3 to TRBJ1-2; no clear D gene. The V and J ends lost 0 bases and 2 bases respectively, with 7 bases between them. Germline CDR1 reads LGHNA; CDR2 reads YSLEER. CDR3 length: 14 residues. The CDR3 region is CASSQDRGNYGYTF. The CDR3 coding sequence is TGCGCCAGCAGCCAAGATCGTGGAAACTATGGCTACACCTTC.

V and J are TRBV29-1 and TRBJ2-2, with D possibly matching TRBD1 (6 bases). The CDR3 sequence is 15 residues long. V gave up 5 bases and J gave up 0 bases, with 13 bases separating them. Germline V gene lookup returns CDR1 SQVTM and CDR2 ANQGSEA. The CDR3 loop reads CSVTWDTPNTGELFF. In nucleotides, the CDR3 is TGCAGCGTTACGTGGGACACGCCGAACACCGGGGAGCTGTTTTTT.

In this sample, this clone turned up once. The gene calls are TRBV7-8 and TRBJ2-5; 10 nucleotides agree with TRBD2. Germline V CDR1 and CDR2: SGHVS, FQNEAQ. Trimming took 1 base from V and 5 from J; bases not matched to a gene: 10. The CDR3 has 17 amino acids. The CDR3 region has the DNA TGTGCCAGCAGCTTAGGAGCTAGCGGGGGTCCATGGGAGACCCAGTACTTC. Translating gives CASSLGASGGPWETQYF. The entire variable domain, with the rest obtained from reference TRBV7-8 and TRBJ2-5, is as follows: GAGVSQSPRYKVAKRGQDVALRCDPISGHVSLFWYQQALGQGPEFLTYFQNEAQLDKSGLPSDRFFAERPEGSVSTLKIQRTQQEDSAVYLCASSLGASGGPWETQYFGPGTRLLVL.

The rearrangement uses TRBV7-2 and TRBJ2-3; 7 bases are a match to TRBD1. The CDR3 consists of 15 residues. Per the germline V gene, CDR1 is SGHTA and CDR2 is FQGNSA. V shed 5 bases, J shed 1 base, and the junction held 6 bases outside the gene matches. The CDR3 reads CASSPPQGGTDTQYF. The CDR3 DNA follows: TGTGCCAGCAGCCCTCCGCAGGGGGGCACAGATACGCAGTATTTT.

The rearrangement links TRBV19 to TRBJ2-7; D is uncertain. Germline-derived CDR1 and CDR2 are LNHDA and SQIVND (reference sequence). V lost 4 bases and J lost 5, with 9 bases in between. CDR3 length: 12 residues. CDR3 region: CASSTRSDEQYF. The DNA for the CDR3 is TGTGCCAGTAGTACGAGATCGGACGAGCAGTACTTC.

The rearrangement links TRBV29-1 to TRBJ2-5; D might be TRBD1 or TRBD2, each matching 6 bases. This CDR3 spans 13 amino acids. V was pared by 5 bases and J by 2 bases, with 12 bases between. The germline V gene encodes CDR1 SQVTM and CDR2 ANQGSEA. The CDR3 sequence: CSVRGRGQETQYF. The CDR3 DNA reads as TGCAGCGTTCGGGGGCGAGGGCAAGAGACCCAGTACTTC.

This clone showed up just a few times. V gene TRBV29-1 combines with J gene TRBJ2-3, with D possibly TRBD2 on 6 matching bases. CDR3 size: 14 residues. V gave up 3 bases and J gave up 1 base, with 11 bases separating them. CDR1 and CDR2 (germline): SQVTM, ANQGSEA. CDR3 bases: TGCAGCGTTGAGGCAGCGGGTCGCACAGATACGCAGTATTTT. It translates to CSVEAAGRTDTQYF.

This clone was counted a few times. This chain joins TRBV29-1 and TRBJ2-1, with 8 bases fitting TRBD2. Per the germline V gene, CDR1 is SQVTM and CDR2 is ANQGSEA. This CDR3 region has 13 residues. J lost 3 bases, V lost 7 bases, and 5 bases had no gene match. The CDR3 DNA is TGCAGCGCCGGGGGGGCCGACTACAATGAGCAGTTCTTC. Encoded protein: CSAGGADYNEQFF.

This clone came up a few times. The chain joins TRBV29-1 to TRBJ2-2; 11 bases line up with TRBD2. The CDR3 covers 16 residues. Germline lookup yields CDR1 SQVTM and CDR2 ANQGSEA. The ends lost 3 bases at V and 5 bases at J; junction bases unmatched: 8. In DNA form, the CDR3 reads TGCAGCGTTGAGGGCACCACTAGCGGGGGTACCGGGGAGCTGTTTTTT. The encoded protein is CSVEGTTSGGTGELFF.

This rearrangement joins TRBV7-2 to TRBJ2-7; perhaps TRBD2 as D (6 bases). CDR1 and CDR2 (germline): SGHTA, FQGNSA. The CDR3 is 11 residues long. The V and J ends lost 7 bases and 6 bases respectively, with 10 bases between them. The CDR3 reads CASIEGGEQYF. The CDR3 DNA follows: TGTGCCAGCATCGAGGGAGGCGAGCAGTACTTC.

Judged by abundance, this clone is medium-sized. This chain uses TRBV4-3 with TRBJ2-1, with a weak D call TRBD2 (5 bases). Trimming cost V 1 base and J 5 bases, with 6 bases left between them. The CDR3 extends over 13 amino acids. The germline V gene encodes CDR1 LGHNA and CDR2 YSLEER. Here the CDR3 reads CASSQGLNNEQFF. Here the CDR3 DNA reads TGCGCCAGCAGCCAAGGACTAAACAATGAGCAGTTCTTC.

A few counts support this clone. This sequence joins TRBV7-9 and TRBJ2-1; possibly TRBD2 for D (6 bases). Germline lookup yields CDR1 SEHNR and CDR2 FQNEAQ (reference sequence). This CDR3 spans 12 amino acids. V gave up 4 bases and J gave up 9 bases, with 10 bases separating them. CDR3 residues: CASSYSGGEQFF. The CDR3 region has the DNA TGTGCCAGCAGCTATAGCGGAGGTGAGCAGTTCTTC.

The chain is built from TRBV30 and TRBJ2-7; D could derive from TRBD1 or TRBD2 (5 bases each). Germline assignment: CDR1 GTSNPN and CDR2 SVGIG (reference sequence). V lost 3 bases, J lost 3 bases, and 15 bases lay in between. The CDR3 length is 14 residues. The CDR3 region is CAWSFGDGDYEQYF. The CDR3 DNA reads as TGTGCCTGGAGCTTTGGGGACGGAGACTACGAGCAGTACTTC.

The chain links TRBV5-1 to TRBJ2-1; 9 bases map to TRBD2. The CDR3 spans 15 residues. J lost 1 base, V lost 2 bases, and 1 base had no gene match. CDR1 and CDR2 from the germline V gene are SGHRS and YFSETQ. CDR3 DNA sequence: TGCGCCAGCAGCTTTAGCGGGGGATCCTACAATGAGCAGTTCTTC. Its translation is CASSFSGGSYNEQFF.

This clone was seen a few times. The chain couples TRBV29-1 to TRBJ2-2, with 7 bases matching TRBD1. The CDR3 extends over 14 amino acids. Germline values: CDR1 SQVTM, CDR2 ANQGSEA. Trimming cost V 7 bases and J 4 bases; bases outside gene matches: 9. For the CDR3, the DNA is TGCAGCGCCGAAGGGGGCGCCGTCACCGGGGAGCTGTTTTTT. Its translation is CSAEGGAVTGELFF.

The DNA of the CDR3 is TGTGCCAGCAGCCCCAGAGCGAGAGATACGCAGTATTTT. This encodes CASSPRARDTQYF. This rearrangement joins TRBV13 to TRBJ2-3, with D hard to call. The germline CDR1 and CDR2 sequences are PRHDT and FYEKMQ (reference sequence). CDR3 size: 13 residues. Deletions cut 5 bases from V and 5 bases from J, with 11 bases between.